This TCR beta chain derives from a study of blood T cell repertoires in COVID-19. Sequencing used immunoSEQ multiplex PCR; TCRdb keeps in-frame clones, though not all of them. The sample lists 150,000 to 200,000 clones; approximately 87% were seen once. The CDR3 extends over 11 amino acids. Germline values: CDR1 KGHDR, CDR2 SFDVKD. V was clipped by 9 bases and J by 5 bases, with 8 bases between them. This chain joins TRBV24-1 and TRBJ2-3, with D unclear. The receptor comes from a woman between 65 and 79 years old with COVID-19, enrolled during active disease. Source material: peripheral blood. Written as DNA, the CDR3 is TGTGCCACCTCTACCGTAGATACGCAGTATTTT. Translated: CATSTVDTQYF.